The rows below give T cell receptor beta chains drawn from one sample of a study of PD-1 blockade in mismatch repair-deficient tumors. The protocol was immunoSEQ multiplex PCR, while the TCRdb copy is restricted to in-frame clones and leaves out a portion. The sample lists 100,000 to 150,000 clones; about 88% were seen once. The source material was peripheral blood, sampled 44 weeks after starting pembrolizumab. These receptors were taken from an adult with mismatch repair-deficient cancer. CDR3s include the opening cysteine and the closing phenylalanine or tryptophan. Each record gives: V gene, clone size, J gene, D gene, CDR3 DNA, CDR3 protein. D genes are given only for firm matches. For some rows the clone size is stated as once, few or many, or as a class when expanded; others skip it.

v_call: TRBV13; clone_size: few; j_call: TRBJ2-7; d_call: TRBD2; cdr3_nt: TGTGCCAGCAGTCGGGGGGCCTACGAGCAGTACTTC; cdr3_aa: CASSRGAYEQYF
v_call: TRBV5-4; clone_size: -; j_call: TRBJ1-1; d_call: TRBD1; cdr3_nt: TGTGCCGGAAATAGGGGGCCCAACACTGAAGCTTTCTTT; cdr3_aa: CAGNRGPNTEAFF
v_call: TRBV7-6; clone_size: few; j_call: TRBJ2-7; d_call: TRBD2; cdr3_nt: TGTGCCAGCAGCCCTATAGCGGGCTACGAGCAGTACTTC; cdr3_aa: CASSPIAGYEQYF
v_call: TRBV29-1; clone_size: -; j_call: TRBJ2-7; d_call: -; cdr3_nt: TGCAGCGTTGCTAAAGGTGAGACCGAGCAGTACTTC; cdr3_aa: CSVAKGETEQYF
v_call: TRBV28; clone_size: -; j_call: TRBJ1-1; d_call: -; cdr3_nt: TGTGCCAGCAGTCCCTTGGGGGGACACAAGATGAACACTGAAGCTTTCTTT; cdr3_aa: CASSPLGGHKMNTEAFF
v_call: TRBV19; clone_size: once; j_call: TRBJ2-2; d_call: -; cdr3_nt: TGTGCCAGTAGCAAGGGGGACCGGAGCTCAGATTGGACCGGGGAGCTGTTTTTT; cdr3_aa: CASSKGDRSSDWTGELFF
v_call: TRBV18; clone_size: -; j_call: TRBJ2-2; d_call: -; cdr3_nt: TGTGCCAGCTCCCGGATTGCCGGGGAGCTGTTTTTT; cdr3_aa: CASSRIAGELFF
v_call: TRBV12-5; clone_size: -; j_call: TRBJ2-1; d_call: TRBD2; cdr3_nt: TGTGCTAGTGGTTTGGACCTCACAACGGGACTAGCGGGGAAGCAGTTCTTC; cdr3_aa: CASGLDLTTGLAGKQFF
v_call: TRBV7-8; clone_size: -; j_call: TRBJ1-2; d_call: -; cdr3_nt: TGTGCCAGCAGCTTAGGCGGGTACTATGGCTACACCTTC; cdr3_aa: CASSLGGYYGYTF
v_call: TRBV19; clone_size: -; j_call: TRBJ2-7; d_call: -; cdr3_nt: TGTGCCAGTAGTATTCGGAGAGGGGTTTCCTACGAGCAGTACTTC; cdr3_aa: CASSIRRGVSYEQYF
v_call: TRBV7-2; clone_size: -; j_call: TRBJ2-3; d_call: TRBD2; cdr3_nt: TGTGCCAGCAGCCTTAGACTAGCGGGAGCAGCAGATACGCAGTATTTT; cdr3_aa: CASSLRLAGAADTQYF
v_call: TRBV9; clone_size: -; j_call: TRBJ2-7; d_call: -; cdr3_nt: TGTGCCAGCAGCGTAGGAACTCAACTCTCCTACGAGCAGTACTTC; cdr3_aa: CASSVGTQLSYEQYF
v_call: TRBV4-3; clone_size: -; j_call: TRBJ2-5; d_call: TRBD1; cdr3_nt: TGCGCCAGCAGCCAAGGGAGAGTCGGACAGGAAGAGACCCAGTACTTC; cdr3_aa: CASSQGRVGQEETQYF
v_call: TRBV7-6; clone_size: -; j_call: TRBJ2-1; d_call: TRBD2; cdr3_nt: TGTGCCAGCAGCTTCGGGCTAGCGGGAACCTACAATGAGCAGTTCTTC; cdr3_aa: CASSFGLAGTYNEQFF
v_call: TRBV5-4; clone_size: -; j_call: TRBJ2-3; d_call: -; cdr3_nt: TGTGCCAGCAGCCGTACCACAGGGACAGATACGCAGTATTTT; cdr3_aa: CASSRTTGTDTQYF
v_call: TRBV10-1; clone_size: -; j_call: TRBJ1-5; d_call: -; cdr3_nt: TGCGCCAGCAGTGAGTCATTCCGCAGTGGTCAGCCCCAGCATTTT; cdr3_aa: CASSESFRSGQPQHF
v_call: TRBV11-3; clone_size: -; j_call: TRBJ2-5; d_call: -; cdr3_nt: TGTGCCAGCAGCTTAGGGGAAAAGGGGGCCCAGTACTTC; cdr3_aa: CASSLGEKGAQYF
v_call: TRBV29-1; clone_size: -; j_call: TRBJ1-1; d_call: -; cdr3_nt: TGCAGCGTTCCTGTGAACACTGAAGCTTTCTTT; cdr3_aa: CSVPVNTEAFF
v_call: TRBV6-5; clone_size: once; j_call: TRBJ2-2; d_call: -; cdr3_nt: TGTGCCAGCACCCCAGGACAGTTGAACACCGGGGAGCTGTTTTTT; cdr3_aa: CASTPGQLNTGELFF
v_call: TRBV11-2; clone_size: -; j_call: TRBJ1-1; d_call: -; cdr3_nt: TGTGCCAGCAGCTCTTATGATGATAGCACTGAAGCTTTCTTT; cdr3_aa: CASSSYDDSTEAFF
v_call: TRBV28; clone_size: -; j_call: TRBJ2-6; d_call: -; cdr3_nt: TGTGCCAGCAGGAAAGGAAGCTCTGGGGCCAACGTCCTGACTTTC; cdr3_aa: CASRKGSSGANVLTF
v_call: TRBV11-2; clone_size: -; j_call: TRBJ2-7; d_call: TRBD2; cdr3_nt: TGTGCCAGCAGCTTAGATAAGGGACTAGGAAACGAGCAGTACTTC; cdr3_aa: CASSLDKGLGNEQYF
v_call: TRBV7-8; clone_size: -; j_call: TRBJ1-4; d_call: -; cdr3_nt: TGTGCCAGCAGCTTAGTATCAGGGGAGTTAAATGAAAAACTGTTTTTT; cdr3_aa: CASSLVSGELNEKLFF
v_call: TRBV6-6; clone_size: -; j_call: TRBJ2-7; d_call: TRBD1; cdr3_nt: TGTGCCAGCACCTTCACCGGGACAGGGGTTTCCTACGAGCAGTACTTC; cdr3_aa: CASTFTGTGVSYEQYF
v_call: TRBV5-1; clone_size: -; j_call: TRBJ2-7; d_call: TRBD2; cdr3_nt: TGCGCCAGCAGCGACGGGACTAGCGGGCAGGACGAGCAGTACTTC; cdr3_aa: CASSDGTSGQDEQYF
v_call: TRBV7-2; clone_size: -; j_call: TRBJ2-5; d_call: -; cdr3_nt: TGTGCCAGCCTCACCGGCCTGGATCGAGAGACCCAGTACTTC; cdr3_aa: CASLTGLDRETQYF
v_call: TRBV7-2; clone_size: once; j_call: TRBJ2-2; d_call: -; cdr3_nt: TGTGCCAGCAGCTTAGGAGGGGCCGGGGAGCTGTTTTTT; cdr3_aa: CASSLGGAGELFF
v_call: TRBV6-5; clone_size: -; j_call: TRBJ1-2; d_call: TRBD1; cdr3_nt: TGTGCCAGCAGGCGACAGGGACGGGCTAACTATGGCTACACCTTC; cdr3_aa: CASRRQGRANYGYTF
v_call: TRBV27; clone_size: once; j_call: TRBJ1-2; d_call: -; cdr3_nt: TGTGCCAGCAGTTTCCTAGCTGAGAGAAACTATGGCTACACCTTC; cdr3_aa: CASSFLAERNYGYTF
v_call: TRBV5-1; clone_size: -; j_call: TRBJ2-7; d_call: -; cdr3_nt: TGCGCCAGCGAGGCAAACCCCGGCCTCCACGAGCAGTACTTC; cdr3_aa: CASEANPGLHEQYF
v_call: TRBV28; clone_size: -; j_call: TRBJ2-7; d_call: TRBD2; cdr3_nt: TGTGCCAGCAGTTCCTTTAGCGGGTTGGTCGAGCAGTACTTC; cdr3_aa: CASSSFSGLVEQYF
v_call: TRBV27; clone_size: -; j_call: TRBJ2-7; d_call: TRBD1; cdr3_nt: TGTGCCAGCAGCGACAGGGGGCGCGAGCAGTACTTC; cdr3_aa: CASSDRGREQYF
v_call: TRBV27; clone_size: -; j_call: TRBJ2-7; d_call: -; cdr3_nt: TGTGCCAGCAGTTTAACCCAAGCGGGCTACGAGCAGTACTTC; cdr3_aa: CASSLTQAGYEQYF
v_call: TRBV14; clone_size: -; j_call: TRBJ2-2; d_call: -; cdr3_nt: TGTGCCAGCAGCGTGCGGGGAACGAACACCGGGGAGCTGTTTTTT; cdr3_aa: CASSVRGTNTGELFF
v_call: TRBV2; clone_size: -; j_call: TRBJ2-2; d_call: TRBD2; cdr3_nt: TGTGCCAGCAGTGTCCCCTTAGCGGGAGTGAATGACGGGGAGCTGTTTTTT; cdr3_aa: CASSVPLAGVNDGELFF
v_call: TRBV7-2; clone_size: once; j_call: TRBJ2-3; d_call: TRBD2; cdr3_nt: TGTGCCAGCAGCCCCTGGGGTAGCGGGAGAAACACAGATACGCAGTATTTT; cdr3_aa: CASSPWGSGRNTDTQYF
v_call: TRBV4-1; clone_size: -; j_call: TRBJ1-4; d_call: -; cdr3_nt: TGCGCCAGCAGCCGACGGGACATTCAAGGGGAAAAACTGTTTTTT; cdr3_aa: CASSRRDIQGEKLFF
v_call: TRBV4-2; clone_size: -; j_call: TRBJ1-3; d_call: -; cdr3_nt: TGTGCCAGCAGCCAAGAACAGGCCTCTGGAAACACCATATATTTT; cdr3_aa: CASSQEQASGNTIYF
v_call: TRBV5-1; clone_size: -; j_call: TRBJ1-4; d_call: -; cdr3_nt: TGCGCCAGCAGCTCCGGGGATTCAACTAATGAAAAACTGTTTTTT; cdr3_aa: CASSSGDSTNEKLFF
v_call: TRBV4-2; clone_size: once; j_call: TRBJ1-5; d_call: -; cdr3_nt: TGTGCCAGCAGCCAAGATTGGGGGGTTCAGCCCCAGCATTTT; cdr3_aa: CASSQDWGVQPQHF
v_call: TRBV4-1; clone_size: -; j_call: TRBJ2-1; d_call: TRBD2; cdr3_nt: TGCGCCAGCAGCTCTATCTCAAGGGGAAGCGGGAGAGGCAATGAGCAGTTCTTC; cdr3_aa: CASSSISRGSGRGNEQFF
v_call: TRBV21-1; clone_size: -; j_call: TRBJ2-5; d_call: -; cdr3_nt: TGTGCCAGCAGGAAACAGGGGCCCCAAGAGACCCAGTACTTC; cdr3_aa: CASRKQGPQETQYF
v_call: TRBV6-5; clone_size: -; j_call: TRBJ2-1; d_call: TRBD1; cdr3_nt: TGTGCCAGCAGTAGACAGGGATTATTAGACAATGAGCAGTTCTTC; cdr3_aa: CASSRQGLLDNEQFF
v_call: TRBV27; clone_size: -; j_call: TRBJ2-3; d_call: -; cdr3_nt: TGTGCCAGCAGTTTGACCCCCACAGATACGCAGTATTTT; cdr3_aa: CASSLTPTDTQYF
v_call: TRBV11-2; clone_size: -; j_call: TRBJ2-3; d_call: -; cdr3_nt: TGTGCCAGCAGCTTAGATCTAGGGTTCACAGATACGCAGTATTTT; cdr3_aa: CASSLDLGFTDTQYF
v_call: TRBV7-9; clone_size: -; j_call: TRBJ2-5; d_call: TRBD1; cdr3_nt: TGTGCCAGCAGCCCGGACAGGGTAACTGAACGGGAGTTCCCAGAGACCCAGTACTTC; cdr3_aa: CASSPDRVTEREFPETQYF
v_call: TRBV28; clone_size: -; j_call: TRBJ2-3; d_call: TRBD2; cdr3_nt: TGTGCCAGCAGCACTCCTAGCGGGAGGGCAGATACGCAGTATTTT; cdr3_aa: CASSTPSGRADTQYF
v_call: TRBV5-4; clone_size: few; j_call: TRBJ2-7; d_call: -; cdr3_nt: TGTGCCAGCAGCCGAGAGGGTTCATCCTACGAGCAGTACTTC; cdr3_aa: CASSREGSSYEQYF
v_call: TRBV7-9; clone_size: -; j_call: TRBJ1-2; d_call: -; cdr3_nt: TGTGCCAGCGCAGGGGACCGACGGAACTATGGCTACACCTTC; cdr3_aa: CASAGDRRNYGYTF
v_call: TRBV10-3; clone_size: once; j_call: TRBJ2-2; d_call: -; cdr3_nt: TGTGCCATCAGTGTACCCGGGGAGCCGAACACCGGGGAGCTGTTTTTT; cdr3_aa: CAISVPGEPNTGELFF
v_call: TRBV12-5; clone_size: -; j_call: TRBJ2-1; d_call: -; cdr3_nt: TGTGCTAGTGGTCCCCACTTGGGCCCCTCCTACAATGAGCAGTTCTTC; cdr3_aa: CASGPHLGPSYNEQFF
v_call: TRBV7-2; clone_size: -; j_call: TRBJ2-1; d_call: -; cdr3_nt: TGTGCCAGCAGCACTCTCGGGGGCGCTCACAATGAGCAGTTCTTC; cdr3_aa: CASSTLGGAHNEQFF
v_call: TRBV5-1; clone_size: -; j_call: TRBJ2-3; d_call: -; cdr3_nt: TGCGCCAGCAGCTTGAAGACAAAAAACACAGATACGCAGTATTTT; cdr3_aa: CASSLKTKNTDTQYF
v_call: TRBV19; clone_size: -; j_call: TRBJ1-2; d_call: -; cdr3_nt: TGTGCCAGTAGTCAAACCGGGAATGCGGCGGGCTACACCTTC; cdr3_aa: CASSQTGNAAGYTF
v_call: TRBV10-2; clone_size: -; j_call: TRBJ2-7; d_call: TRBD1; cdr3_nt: TGCGCCAGCAGTGAGAGGGGGCTTCACTACGAGCAGTACTTC; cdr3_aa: CASSERGLHYEQYF
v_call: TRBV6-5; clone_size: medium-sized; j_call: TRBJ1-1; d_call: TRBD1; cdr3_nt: TGTGCCAGCAGTTACTCCCCGGACAGGGGAGCTTTCTTT; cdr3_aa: CASSYSPDRGAFF
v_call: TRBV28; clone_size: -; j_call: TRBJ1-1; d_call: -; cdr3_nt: TGTGCCAGAGAACCCGGACAGTTGAACACTGAAGCTTTCTTT; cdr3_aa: CAREPGQLNTEAFF
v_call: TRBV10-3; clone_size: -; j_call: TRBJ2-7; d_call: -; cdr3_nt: TGTGCCATCAGTGAGTATCGGGGGATAGGATCCTACGAGCAGTACTTC; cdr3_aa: CAISEYRGIGSYEQYF
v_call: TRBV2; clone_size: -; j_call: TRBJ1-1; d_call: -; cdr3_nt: TGTGCCACCCGAAGATGGTGGGGGGCAAAACTCACTGAAGCTTTCTTT; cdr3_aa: CATRRWWGAKLTEAFF
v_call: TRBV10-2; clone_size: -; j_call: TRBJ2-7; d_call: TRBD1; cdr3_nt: TGCGCCACCTACAGGGGCGGTTTCTACGAGCAGTACTTC; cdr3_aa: CATYRGGFYEQYF